This passage covers 16 T cell receptor beta chains from one sample sequenced in a study of OX40 agonist ivuxolimab in advanced cancers. Clones were sequenced by immunoSEQ multiplex PCR, and TCRdb holds only the in-frame ones, with some missing. The sample includes about 32,000 clones, 80% to 90% of them seen just once. Sequences were derived from CD4+ or CD8+ T cells sorted from blood, sampled in a trial of the OX40 agonist ivuxolimab. The receptors shown here come from an adult with an advanced solid tumor such as melanoma, head and neck, liver or kidney cancer.

V and J are TRBV27 and TRBJ2-7, with 7 bases matching TRBD1. The J segment lost 2 bases and the V segment lost 5 bases, leaving 3 bases of the junction unmatched. CDR1 and CDR2 from the germline V gene are MNHEY and SMNVEV (reference sequence). This CDR3 is built from 13 residues. Here the CDR3 reads CASSRQGTYEQYF. The CDR3, as DNA: TGTGCCAGCAGTCGACAGGGAACCTACGAGCAGTACTTC.

The rearrangement joins TRBV6-1 to TRBJ1-5; D is perhaps TRBD1 (5 bases). The ends were cut back, 7 bases at V and 2 bases at J, with 15 bases in the middle. The germline gives CDR1 MNHNS, CDR2 SASEGT. The CDR3 covers 15 residues. The CDR3 sequence is CASKGYQGGNQPQHF. The CDR3 DNA sequence: TGTGCCAGCAAGGGGTATCAAGGGGGCAATCAGCCCCAGCATTTT.

V gene TRBV18 combines with J gene TRBJ2-1; 10 bases are shared with TRBD2. The germline gives CDR1 KGHSH, CDR2 LQKENI. V lost 0 bases to trimming and J lost 9 bases; unmatched junction nucleotides: 8. This CDR3 is 16 amino acids long. CDR3 sequence reads: CASSPPRVGLAIEQFF. CDR3 nucleotides: TGTGCCAGCTCACCACCGAGGGTGGGACTAGCGATTGAGCAGTTCTTC.

The chain combines TRBV28 with TRBJ1-1; the D gene is possibly TRBD1 (5 bases). This CDR3 spans 14 amino acids. V lost 2 bases and J lost 5, with 12 bases in between. Germline V gives CDR1 MDHEN, CDR2 SYDVKM. The CDR3 here is CASSLRDEVTEAFF. The CDR3 DNA reads TGTGCCAGCAGTTTAAGGGACGAGGTAACTGAAGCTTTCTTT.

CDR3 bases: TGCGCCAGCAGCCCGCGGGGGGGCTCCGGGGAGCTGTTTTTT. Amino acids: CASSPRGGSGELFF. The chain joins TRBV10-2 to TRBJ2-2; 9 nucleotides match TRBD2. Germline CDR1 and CDR2: WSHSY and SAAADI. J gave up 6 bases and V 6 bases, and 5 bases lay outside the gene matches. This CDR3 comprises 14 residues.

This chain joins TRBV5-6 and TRBJ2-1; 9 nucleotides match TRBD2. This CDR3 region has 15 residues. Losses at the gene ends were 5 bases for V and 2 bases for J; bases not matched to a gene: 5. The germline gives CDR1 SGHDT, CDR2 YYEEEE. In DNA, the CDR3 is TGTGCCAGCAGATATAGCGGGGGACCCTACAATGAGCAGTTCTTC. Translating it yields CASRYSGGPYNEQFF.

The rearrangement links TRBV2 to TRBJ1-3; no clear D. CDR1 and CDR2 from the germline V gene are SNHLY and FYNNEI. This CDR3 has 10 residues. The V end was cut by 6 bases, the J end by 7 bases, with 4 bases between. CDR3 DNA: TGTGCCAGCAGGGGTAACACCATATATTTT. Protein sequence: CASRGNTIYF.

The rearrangement links TRBV9 to TRBJ1-2, with 7 bases identical to TRBD1. The CDR3 is 14 residues long. V dropped 4 bases and J dropped 0; count of bases not matched to a gene: 3. The V gene's germline CDR1 is SGDLS and CDR2 YYNGEE. CDR3 nucleotide sequence: TGTGCCAGCAGCATTGGACAGGCTAACTATGGCTACACCTTC. Its protein product is CASSIGQANYGYTF.

The chain recombines TRBV27 with TRBJ1-2; D is unclear. Germline CDR1 and CDR2: MNHEY and SMNVEV (reference sequence). The CDR3 loop spans 13 amino acids. V lost 6 bases and J 2 bases, leaving 10 bases between the germline ends. This CDR3 reads CASRLTVNYGYTF. DNA for the CDR3: TGTGCCAGCAGGTTAACAGTAAACTATGGCTACACCTTC.

This rearrangement joins TRBV6-6 to TRBJ1-5; D is undetermined. Trimming pared 6 bases from V and 2 bases from J, leaving 8 bases between. The germline V gene encodes CDR1 MNHNY and CDR2 SVGAGI (reference sequence). This CDR3 has 13 residues. CDR3 DNA: TGTGCCAGCAGACCCGACGGCAATCAGCCCCAGCATTTT. Encoded protein: CASRPDGNQPQHF.

Here the CDR3 reads CASSLGQGLSEQYF. The CDR3 coding sequence is TGTGCCAGCAGTCTTGGACAGGGTCTATCCGAGCAGTACTTC. The chain employs TRBV28 and TRBJ2-7; 8 bases map to TRBD1. This CDR3 is built from 14 residues. Germline V lookup: CDR1 MDHEN, CDR2 SYDVKM. V shed 5 bases and J 6 bases; nucleotides not matched to a gene: 9.

In its sample, this clone was seen once. The CDR3 DNA sequence: TGTGCCAGCAGGCCTACAGGGGGCGAAACTAATGAAAAACTGTTTTTT. It specifies CASRPTGGETNEKLFF. The chain uses TRBV7-9 and TRBJ1-4, with 9 bases identical to TRBD1. V shed 6 bases, J shed 1 base, and the junction held 6 bases outside the gene matches. CDR1 and CDR2 (germline): SEHNR, FQNEAQ (reference sequence). The CDR3 consists of 16 residues.

The genes are TRBV28 and TRBJ2-2; the D gene is possibly TRBD2 (6 bases). The ends were cut back, 5 bases at V and 1 base at J, with 20 bases in the middle. CDR1 is MDHEN, CDR2 SYDVKM, per germline. This CDR3 has 18 residues. The CDR3 reads CASSTPGLSPGNTGELFF. The CDR3 DNA sequence: TGTGCCAGCAGTACGCCGGGACTCTCCCCGGGGAACACCGGGGAGCTGTTTTTT.

This sequence joins TRBV4-1 and TRBJ1-5; 10 bases are a match to TRBD1. Germline CDR1 reads MGHRA; CDR2 reads YSYEKL. Unmatched junction bases numbered 13, after V lost 3 bases and J lost 5 bases. The CDR3 is 18 residues long. For the CDR3, the DNA is TGCGCCAGCAGCCAGGTTCCCCCGGACAGGGGGGTTCATCAGCCCCAGCATTTT. It codes for CASSQVPPDRGVHQPQHF.

The CDR3 DNA is TGTGCCAGCAGCTCCCTAGGGGTCGAGCAGTACTTC. As protein: CASSSLGVEQYF. The chain uses TRBV7-8 and TRBJ2-7, with a possible D match to TRBD1 (5 bases). Germline V CDR1 and CDR2: SGHVS, FQNEAQ. The CDR3 loop spans 12 amino acids. V lost 4 bases to trimming and J lost 6 bases, with 10 bases between them.

This clone appeared once. The rearrangement joins TRBV5-1 to TRBJ2-7, with TRBD1 as a possible D gene (5 bases). Germline V gene data show CDR1 as SGHRS and CDR2 as YFSETQ. The CDR3 runs 14 residues. V was shortened by 1 base and J by 3 bases, with 11 bases between the two germline ends. CDR3 residues: CASSLWGRDYEQYF. The CDR3, as DNA: TGCGCCAGCAGCTTGTGGGGCAGGGACTACGAGCAGTACTTC.